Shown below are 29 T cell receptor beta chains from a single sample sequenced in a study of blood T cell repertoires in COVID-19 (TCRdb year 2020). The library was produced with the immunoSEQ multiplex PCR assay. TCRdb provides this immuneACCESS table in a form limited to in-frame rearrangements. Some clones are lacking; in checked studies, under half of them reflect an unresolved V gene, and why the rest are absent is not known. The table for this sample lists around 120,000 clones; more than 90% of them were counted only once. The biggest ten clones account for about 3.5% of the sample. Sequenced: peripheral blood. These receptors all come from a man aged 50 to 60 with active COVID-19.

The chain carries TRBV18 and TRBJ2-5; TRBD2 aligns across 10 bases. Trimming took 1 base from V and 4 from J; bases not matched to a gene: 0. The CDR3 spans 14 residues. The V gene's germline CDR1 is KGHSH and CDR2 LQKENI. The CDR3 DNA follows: TGTGCCAGCTCACCACTAGCGGGGGGAGAGACCCAGTACTTC. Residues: CASSPLAGGETQYF.

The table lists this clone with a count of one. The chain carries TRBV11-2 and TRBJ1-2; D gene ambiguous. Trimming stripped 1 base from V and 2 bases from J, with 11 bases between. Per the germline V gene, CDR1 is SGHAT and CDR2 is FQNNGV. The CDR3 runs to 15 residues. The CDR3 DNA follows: TGTGCCAGCAGCTTAGTATCGGCGGAAAACTATGGCTACACCTTC. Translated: CASSLVSAENYGYTF.

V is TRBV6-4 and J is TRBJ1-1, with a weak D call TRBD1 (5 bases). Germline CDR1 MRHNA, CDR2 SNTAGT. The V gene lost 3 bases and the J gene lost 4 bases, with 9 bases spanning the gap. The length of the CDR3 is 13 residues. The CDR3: CASSEATGTEAFF. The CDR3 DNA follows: TGTGCCAGCAGTGAGGCAACAGGCACTGAAGCTTTCTTT.

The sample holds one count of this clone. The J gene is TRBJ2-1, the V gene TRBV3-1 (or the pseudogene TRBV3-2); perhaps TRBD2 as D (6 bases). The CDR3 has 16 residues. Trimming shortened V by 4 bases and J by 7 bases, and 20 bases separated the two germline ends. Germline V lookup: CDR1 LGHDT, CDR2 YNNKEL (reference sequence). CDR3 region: CASSLRPGLSRNEQFF. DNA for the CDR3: TGTGCCAGCAGCCTAAGACCGGGACTTTCTCGGAATGAGCAGTTCTTC.

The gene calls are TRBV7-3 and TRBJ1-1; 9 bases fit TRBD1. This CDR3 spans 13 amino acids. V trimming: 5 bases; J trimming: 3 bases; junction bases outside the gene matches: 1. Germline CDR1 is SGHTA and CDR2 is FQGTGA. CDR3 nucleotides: TGTGCCAGCAGCCGGGACAGGGACACTGAAGCTTTCTTT. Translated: CASSRDRDTEAFF.

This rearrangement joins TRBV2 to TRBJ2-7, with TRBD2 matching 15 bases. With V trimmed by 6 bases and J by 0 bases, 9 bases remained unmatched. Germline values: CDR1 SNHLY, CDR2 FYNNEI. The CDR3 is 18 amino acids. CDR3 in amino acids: CASRPGTSGGQYSYEQYF. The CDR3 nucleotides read TGTGCCAGCAGACCCGGGACTAGCGGGGGGCAATACTCCTACGAGCAGTACTTC. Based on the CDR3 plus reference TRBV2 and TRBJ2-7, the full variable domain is EPEVTQTPSHQVTQMGQEVILRCVPISNHLYFYWYRQILGQKVEFLVSFYNNEISEKSEIFDDQFSVERPDGSNFTLKIRSTKLEDSAMYFCASRPGTSGGQYSYEQYFGPGTRLTVT.

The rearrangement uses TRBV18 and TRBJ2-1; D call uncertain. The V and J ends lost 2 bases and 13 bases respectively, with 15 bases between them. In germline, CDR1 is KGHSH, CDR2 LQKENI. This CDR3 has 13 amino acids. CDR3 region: CASSPKDSTSQFF. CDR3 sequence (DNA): TGTGCCAGCTCACCAAAAGATTCGACATCCCAGTTCTTC. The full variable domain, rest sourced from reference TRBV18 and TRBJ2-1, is NAGVMQNPRHLVRRRGQEARLRCSPMKGHSHVYWYRQLPEEGLKFMVYLQKENIIDESGMPKERFSAEFPKEGPSILRIQQVVRGDSAAYFCASSPKDSTSQFFGPGTRLTVL.

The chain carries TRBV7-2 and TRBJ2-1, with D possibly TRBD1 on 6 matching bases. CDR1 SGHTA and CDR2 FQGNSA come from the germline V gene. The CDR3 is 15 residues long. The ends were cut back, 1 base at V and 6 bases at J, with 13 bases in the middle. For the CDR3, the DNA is TGTGCCAGCAGCTTAGACCAGGGGTTCGGCAATGAGCAGTTCTTC. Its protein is CASSLDQGFGNEQFF.

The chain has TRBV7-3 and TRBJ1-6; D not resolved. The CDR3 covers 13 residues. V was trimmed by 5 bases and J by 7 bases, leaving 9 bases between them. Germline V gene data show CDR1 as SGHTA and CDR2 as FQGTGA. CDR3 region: CASSRNRNSPLHF. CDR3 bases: TGTGCCAGCAGCCGTAACAGAAATTCACCCCTCCACTTT.

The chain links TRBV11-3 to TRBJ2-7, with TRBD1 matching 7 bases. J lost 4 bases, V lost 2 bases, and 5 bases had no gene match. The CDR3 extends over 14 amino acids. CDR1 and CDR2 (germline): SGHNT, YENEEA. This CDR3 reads CASSLYEGAYEQYF. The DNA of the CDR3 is TGTGCCAGCAGCTTATACGAGGGGGCTTACGAGCAGTACTTC.

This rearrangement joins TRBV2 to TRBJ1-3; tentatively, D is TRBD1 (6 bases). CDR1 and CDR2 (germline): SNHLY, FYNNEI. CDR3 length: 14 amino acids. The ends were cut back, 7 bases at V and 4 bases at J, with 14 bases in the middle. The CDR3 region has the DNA TGTGCCAGCACCGGGACATCGGGGGGAAACACCATATATTTT. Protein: CASTGTSGGNTIYF. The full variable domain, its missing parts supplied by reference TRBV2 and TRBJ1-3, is EPEVTQTPSHQVTQMGQEVILRCVPISNHLYFYWYRQILGQKVEFLVSFYNNEISEKSEIFDDQFSVERPDGSNFTLKIRSTKLEDSAMYFCASTGTSGGNTIYFGEGSWLTVV.

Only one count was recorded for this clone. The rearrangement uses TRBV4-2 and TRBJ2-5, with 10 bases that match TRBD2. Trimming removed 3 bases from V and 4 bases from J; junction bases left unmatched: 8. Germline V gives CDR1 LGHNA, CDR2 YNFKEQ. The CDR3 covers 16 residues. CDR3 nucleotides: TGTGCCAGCAGCCATCTCAAGCGGGGGGGCGGAGAGACCCAGTACTTC. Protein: CASSHLKRGGGETQYF.

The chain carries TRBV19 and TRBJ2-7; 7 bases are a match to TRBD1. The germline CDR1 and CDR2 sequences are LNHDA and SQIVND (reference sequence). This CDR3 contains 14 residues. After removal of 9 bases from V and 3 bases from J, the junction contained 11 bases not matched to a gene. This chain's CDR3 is CARTDRSSNYEQYF. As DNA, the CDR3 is TGTGCCAGAACGGACAGGTCCTCGAACTACGAGCAGTACTTC.

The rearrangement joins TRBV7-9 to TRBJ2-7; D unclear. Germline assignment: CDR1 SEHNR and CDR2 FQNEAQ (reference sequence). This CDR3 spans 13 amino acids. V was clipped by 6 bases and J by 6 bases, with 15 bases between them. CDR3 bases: TGTGCCAGCAGGCATCAAGATGGGCTCGAGCAGTACGTC. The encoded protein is CASRHQDGLEQYV.

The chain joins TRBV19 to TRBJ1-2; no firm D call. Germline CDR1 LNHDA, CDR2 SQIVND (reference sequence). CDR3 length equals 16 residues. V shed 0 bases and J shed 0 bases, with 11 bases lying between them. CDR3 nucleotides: TGTGCCAGTAGTATAGATTTACGGGGTACTAACTATGGCTACACCTTC. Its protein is CASSIDLRGTNYGYTF.

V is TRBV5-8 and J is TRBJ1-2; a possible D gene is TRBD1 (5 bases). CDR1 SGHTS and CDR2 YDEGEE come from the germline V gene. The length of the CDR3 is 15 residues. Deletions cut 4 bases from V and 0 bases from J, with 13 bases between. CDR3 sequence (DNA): TGTGCCAGCAGCCGGGGGGAGAGGGCTAACTATGGCTACACCTTC. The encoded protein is CASSRGERANYGYTF.

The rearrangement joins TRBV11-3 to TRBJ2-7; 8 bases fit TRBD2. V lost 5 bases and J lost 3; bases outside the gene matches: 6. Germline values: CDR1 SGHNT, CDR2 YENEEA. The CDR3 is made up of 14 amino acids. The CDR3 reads CASSPRLAHYEQYF. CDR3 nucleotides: TGTGCCAGCAGCCCGAGACTAGCGCACTACGAGCAGTACTTC.

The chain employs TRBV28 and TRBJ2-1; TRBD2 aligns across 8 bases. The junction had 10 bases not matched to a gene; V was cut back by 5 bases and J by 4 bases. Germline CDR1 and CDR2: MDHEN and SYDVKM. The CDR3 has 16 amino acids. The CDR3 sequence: CASSPLAGSNYNEQFF. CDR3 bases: TGTGCCAGCAGTCCTTTAGCGGGGAGCAATTACAATGAGCAGTTCTTC.

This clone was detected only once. The CDR3, as DNA: TGCGCCAGCCGCCCAGGAACTAGCGGGAGGCCGAAAGATACGCAGTATTTT. The encoded protein is CASRPGTSGRPKDTQYF. The chain recombines TRBV4-1 with TRBJ2-3, with TRBD2 identical over 12 bases. Trimming removed 8 bases from V and 5 bases from J; junction bases left unmatched: 14. Germline CDR1 and CDR2: MGHRA and YSYEKL. The CDR3 covers 17 residues.

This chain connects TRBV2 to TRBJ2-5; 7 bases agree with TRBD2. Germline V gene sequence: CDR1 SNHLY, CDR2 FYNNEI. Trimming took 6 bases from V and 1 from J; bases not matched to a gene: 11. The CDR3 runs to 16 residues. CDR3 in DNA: TGTGCCAGCAGCCTCTTCCCGGGGGGAGGCCAAGAGACCCAGTACTTC. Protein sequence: CASSLFPGGGQETQYF.

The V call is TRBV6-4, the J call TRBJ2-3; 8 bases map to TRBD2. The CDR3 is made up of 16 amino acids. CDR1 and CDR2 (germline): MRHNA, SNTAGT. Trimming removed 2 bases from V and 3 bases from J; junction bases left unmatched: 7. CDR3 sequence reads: CASSDKPSGCTDTQYF. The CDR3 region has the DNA TGTGCCAGCAGTGACAAGCCTAGCGGGTGTACAGATACGCAGTATTTT.

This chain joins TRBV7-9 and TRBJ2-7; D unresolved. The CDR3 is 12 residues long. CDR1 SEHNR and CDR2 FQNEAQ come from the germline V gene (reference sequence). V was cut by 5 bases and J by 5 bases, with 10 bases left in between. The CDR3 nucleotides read TGTGCCAGCAGCCACTCCCCCAACGAGCAGTACTTC. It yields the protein CASSHSPNEQYF.

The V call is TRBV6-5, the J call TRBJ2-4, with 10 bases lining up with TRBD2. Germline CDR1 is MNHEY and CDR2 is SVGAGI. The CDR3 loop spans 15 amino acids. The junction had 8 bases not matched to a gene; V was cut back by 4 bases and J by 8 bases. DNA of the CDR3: TGTGCCAGCAGTTTCAGCGGGAGGGCGGCGGACATTCAGTACTTC. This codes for CASSFSGRAADIQYF.

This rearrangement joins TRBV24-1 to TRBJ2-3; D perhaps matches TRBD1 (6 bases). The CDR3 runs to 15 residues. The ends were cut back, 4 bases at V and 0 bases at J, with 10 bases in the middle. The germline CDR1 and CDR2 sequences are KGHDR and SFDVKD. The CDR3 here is CATSDRTESTDTQYF. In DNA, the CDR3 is TGTGCCACCAGTGACCGGACAGAGAGCACAGATACGCAGTATTTT.

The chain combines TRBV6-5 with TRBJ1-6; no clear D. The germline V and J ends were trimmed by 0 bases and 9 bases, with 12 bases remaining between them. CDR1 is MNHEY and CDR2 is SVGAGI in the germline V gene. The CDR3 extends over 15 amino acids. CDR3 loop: CASSYSRQEASPLHF. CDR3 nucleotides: TGTGCCAGCAGTTACTCGAGGCAGGAGGCTTCACCCCTCCACTTT.

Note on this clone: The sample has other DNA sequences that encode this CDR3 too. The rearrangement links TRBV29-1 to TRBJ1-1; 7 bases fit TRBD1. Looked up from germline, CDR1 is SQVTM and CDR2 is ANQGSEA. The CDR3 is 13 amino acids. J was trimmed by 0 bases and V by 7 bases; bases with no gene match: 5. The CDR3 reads CSARTGMNTEAFF. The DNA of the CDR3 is TGCAGCGCCCGGACAGGCATGAACACTGAAGCTTTCTTT. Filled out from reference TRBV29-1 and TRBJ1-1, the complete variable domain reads SAVISQKPSRDICQRGTSLTIQCQVDSQVTMMFWYRQQPGQSLTLIATANQGSEATYESGFVIDKFPISRPNLTFSTLTVSNMSPEDSSIYLCSARTGMNTEAFFGQGTRLTVV.

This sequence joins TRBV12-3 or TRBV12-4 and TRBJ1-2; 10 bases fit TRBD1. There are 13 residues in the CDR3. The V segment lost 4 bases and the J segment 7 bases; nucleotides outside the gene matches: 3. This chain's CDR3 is CASSWGQGSGYTF. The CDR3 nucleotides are TGTGCCAGCAGTTGGGGACAGGGGAGTGGCTACACCTTC.

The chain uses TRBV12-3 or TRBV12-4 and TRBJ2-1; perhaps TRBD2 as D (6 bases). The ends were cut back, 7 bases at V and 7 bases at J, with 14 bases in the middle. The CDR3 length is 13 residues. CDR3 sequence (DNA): TGTGCCAGCACCCGGGACTCCGAGAATGAGCAGTTCTTC. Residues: CASTRDSENEQFF.

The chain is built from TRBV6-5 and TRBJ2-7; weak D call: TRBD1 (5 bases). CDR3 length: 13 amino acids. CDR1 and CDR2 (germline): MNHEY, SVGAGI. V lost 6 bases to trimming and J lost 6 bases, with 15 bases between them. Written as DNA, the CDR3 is TGTGCCAGCAGCGCAGGGTCCGTCTTCGAGCAGTACTTC. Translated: CASSAGSVFEQYF.